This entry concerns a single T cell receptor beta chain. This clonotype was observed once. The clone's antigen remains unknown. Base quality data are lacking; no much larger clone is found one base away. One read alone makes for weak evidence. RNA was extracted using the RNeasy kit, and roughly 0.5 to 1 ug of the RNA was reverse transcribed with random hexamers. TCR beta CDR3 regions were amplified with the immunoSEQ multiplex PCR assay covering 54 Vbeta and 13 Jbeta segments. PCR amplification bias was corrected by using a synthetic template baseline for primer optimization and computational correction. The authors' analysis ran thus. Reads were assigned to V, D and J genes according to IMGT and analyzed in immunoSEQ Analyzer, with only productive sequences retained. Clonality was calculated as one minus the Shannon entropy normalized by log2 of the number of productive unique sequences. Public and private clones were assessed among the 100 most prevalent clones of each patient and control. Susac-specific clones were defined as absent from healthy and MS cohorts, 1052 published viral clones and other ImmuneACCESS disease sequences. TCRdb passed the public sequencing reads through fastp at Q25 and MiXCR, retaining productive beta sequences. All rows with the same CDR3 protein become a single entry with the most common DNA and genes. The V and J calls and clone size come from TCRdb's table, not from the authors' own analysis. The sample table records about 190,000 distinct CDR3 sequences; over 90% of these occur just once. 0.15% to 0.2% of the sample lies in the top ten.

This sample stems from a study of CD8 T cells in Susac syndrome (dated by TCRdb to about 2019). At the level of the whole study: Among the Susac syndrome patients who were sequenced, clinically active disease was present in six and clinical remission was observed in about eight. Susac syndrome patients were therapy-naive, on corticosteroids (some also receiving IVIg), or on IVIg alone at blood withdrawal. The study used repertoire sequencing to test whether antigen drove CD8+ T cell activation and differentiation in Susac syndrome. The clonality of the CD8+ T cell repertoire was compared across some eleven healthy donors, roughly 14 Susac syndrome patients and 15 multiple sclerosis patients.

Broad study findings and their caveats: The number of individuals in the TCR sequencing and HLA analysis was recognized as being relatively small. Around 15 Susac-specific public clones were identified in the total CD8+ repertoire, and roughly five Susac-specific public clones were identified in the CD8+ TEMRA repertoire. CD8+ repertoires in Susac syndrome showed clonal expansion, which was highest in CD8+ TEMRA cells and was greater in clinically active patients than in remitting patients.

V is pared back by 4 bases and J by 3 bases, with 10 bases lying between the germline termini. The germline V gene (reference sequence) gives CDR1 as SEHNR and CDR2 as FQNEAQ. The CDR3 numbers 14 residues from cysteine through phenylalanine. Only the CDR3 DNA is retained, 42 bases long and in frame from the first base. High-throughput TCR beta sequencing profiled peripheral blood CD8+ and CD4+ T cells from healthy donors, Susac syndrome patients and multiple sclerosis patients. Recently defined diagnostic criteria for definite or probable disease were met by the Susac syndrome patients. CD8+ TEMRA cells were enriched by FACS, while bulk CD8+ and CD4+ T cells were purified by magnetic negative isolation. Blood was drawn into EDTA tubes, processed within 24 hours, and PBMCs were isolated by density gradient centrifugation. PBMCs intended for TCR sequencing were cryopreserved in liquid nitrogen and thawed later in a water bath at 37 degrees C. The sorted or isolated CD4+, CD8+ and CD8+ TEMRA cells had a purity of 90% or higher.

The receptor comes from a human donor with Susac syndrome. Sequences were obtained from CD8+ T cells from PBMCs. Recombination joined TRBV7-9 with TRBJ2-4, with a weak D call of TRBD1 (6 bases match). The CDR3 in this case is CASSYRDNKNIQYF. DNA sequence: TGTGCCAGCAGCTACCGGGACAACAAAAACATTCAGTACTTC.